This passage covers 28 T cell receptor beta chains from one sample sequenced in a study of identical twins. TCRdb analysed the 5' RACE reads with MiXCR anew, one entry per CDR3 protein. This table holds about 240,000 distinct CDR3 sequences, 10% to 15% found once. The same data also contributed to another study, on yellow fever vaccine responses in identical twins.

The source material was memory (CD45RO+) T cells sorted from blood. These receptors were obtained from a woman aged 18-29 years in good health.

This clonotype turned up a few times. The rearrangement uses TRBV28 and TRBJ2-5, with 8 bases lining up with TRBD1. Losses at the gene ends were 4 bases for V and 5 bases for J; bases not matched to a gene: 12. The length of the CDR3 is 16 residues. The germline V gene encodes CDR1 MDHEN and CDR2 SYDVKM. Written as DNA, the CDR3 is TGTGCCAGCAGTTCCCCGACAGGGGTTTTGTGGGAGACCCAGTACTTC. The encoded protein is CASSSPTGVLWETQYF.

The gene calls are TRBV7-9 and TRBJ2-3, with 7 positions matching TRBD1. V lost 9 bases, J lost 1 base, and 7 bases stayed unmatched. CDR1 and CDR2 from the germline V gene are SEHNR and FQNEAQ (reference sequence). This CDR3 contains 14 residues. The CDR3 loop is CASVQGWGTDTQYF. The CDR3 nucleotides read TGTGCCAGTGTACAGGGGTGGGGCACAGATACGCAGTATTTT.

The chain has TRBV7-9 and TRBJ1-2; no clear D. The CDR3 is 13 residues long. Germline CDR1 reads SEHNR; CDR2 reads FQNEAQ (reference sequence). Trimming pared 1 base from V and 5 bases from J, leaving 8 bases between. For the CDR3, the DNA is TGTGCCAGCAGCTTAGAATGGGAGTATGGCTACACCTTC. Protein: CASSLEWEYGYTF.

This clonotype has more than one count but fewer than ten. The gene calls are TRBV9 and TRBJ1-3; D possibly corresponds to TRBD1 (6 bases). Trimming removed 0 bases at V and 4 bases at J, with 14 bases between. The CDR3 runs to 16 residues. From germline, CDR1 is SGDLS and CDR2 YYNGEE. CDR3 in amino acids: CASSVDLGARGNTIYF. The DNA of the CDR3 is TGTGCCAGCAGCGTAGATCTGGGGGCAAGGGGAAACACCATATATTTT.

A few counts support this clonotype. The CDR3 sequence: CASSPDGQGLETQYF. The CDR3 nucleotides read TGTGCCAGCAGCCCGGACGGACAGGGCTTAGAGACCCAGTACTTC. The chain employs TRBV7-9 and TRBJ2-5; 8 bases line up with TRBD1. Losses at the gene ends were 5 bases for V and 4 bases for J; bases not matched to a gene: 9. The V gene's germline CDR1 is SEHNR and CDR2 FQNEAQ (reference sequence). The CDR3 is 15 residues long. Full variable domain (missing parts from reference TRBV7-9 and TRBJ2-5): DTGVSQNPRHKITKRGQNVTFRCDPISEHNRLYWYRQTLGQGPEFLTYFQNEAQLEKSRLLSDRFSAERPKGSFSTLEIQRTEQGDSAMYLCASSPDGQGLETQYFGPGTRLLVL.

This clonotype was detected many times. The chain employs TRBV5-1 and TRBJ2-7; weak D call: TRBD1 (6 bases). The CDR3 consists of 14 residues. V lost 5 bases and J 0 bases, leaving 12 bases between the germline ends. Germline V gene sequence: CDR1 SGHRS, CDR2 YFSETQ. Here the CDR3 DNA reads TGCGCCAGCAGACGGGACACCGGCTCCTACGAGCAGTACTTC. It encodes CASRRDTGSYEQYF.

The chain recombines TRBV5-1 with TRBJ2-1, with 12 positions matching TRBD1. CDR1 is SGHRS, CDR2 YFSETQ, per germline. The V segment lost 2 bases and the J segment 5 bases; nucleotides outside the gene matches: 11. The CDR3 has 18 amino acids. The CDR3 nucleotides read TGCGCCAGCAGCTTAGGGACAGGGGGCTTTAGCGGAAACAATGAGCAGTTCTTC. Protein product: CASSLGTGGFSGNNEQFF.

This clonotype was detected a few times. The CDR3 here is CASSPISSETQYF. CDR3 DNA: TGTGCCAGCTCACCCATTTCTTCGGAGACCCAGTACTTC. The chain has TRBV18 and TRBJ2-5; D uncertain. V was trimmed by 3 bases and J by 5 bases, leaving 10 bases between them. Germline values: CDR1 KGHSH, CDR2 LQKENI. This CDR3 has 13 residues.

This chain uses TRBV28 with TRBJ2-1; D is possibly TRBD1 (5 bases). Germline-derived CDR1 and CDR2 are MDHEN and SYDVKM. The CDR3 runs to 15 residues. Trimming stripped 3 bases from V and 8 bases from J, with 17 bases between. CDR3 loop: CASSFGSQVGHEQFF. The CDR3 coding sequence is TGTGCCAGCAGTTTCGGCAGCCAGGTGGGGCATGAGCAGTTCTTC.

This clonotype was picked up a small number of times. This sequence joins TRBV20-1 and TRBJ2-7; 7 bases align to TRBD2. The J segment lost 0 bases and the V segment lost 0 bases, leaving 8 bases of the junction unmatched. The CDR3 contains 16 residues. Germline V gene lookup returns CDR1 DFQATT and CDR2 SNEGSKA (reference sequence). CDR3 region: CSARDVNERGSYEQYF. In DNA, the CDR3 is TGCAGTGCTAGAGATGTCAACGAGCGGGGCTCCTACGAGCAGTACTTC.

The chain joins TRBV5-1 to TRBJ2-2; D possibly uses TRBD1 or TRBD2 (5 bases each). With 5 bases removed from V and 0 bases from J, the gap between germline ends came to 14 bases. There are 16 residues in the CDR3. Germline CDR1 and CDR2: SGHRS and YFSETQ. The CDR3 nucleotides read TGCGCCAGCAGGGCAGCGGCAGGGACGAACACCGGGGAGCTGTTTTTT. Encoded protein: CASRAAAGTNTGELFF.

Many counts were recorded for this clonotype. The chain uses TRBV4-3 and TRBJ2-3; 12 bases are a match to TRBD2. The CDR3 runs 16 residues. V trimming: 5 bases; J trimming: 0 bases; junction bases outside the gene matches: 3. Germline loops: CDR1 LGHNA, CDR2 YSLEER. CDR3 protein: CASSRLAGVSTDTQYF. CDR3 DNA: TGCGCCAGCAGCAGACTAGCGGGAGTTAGCACAGATACGCAGTATTTT.

The chain employs TRBV2 and TRBJ1-2; D possibly corresponds to TRBD1 (5 bases). CDR3 length equals 15 residues. With 1 base removed from V and 0 bases from J, the gap between germline ends came to 9 bases. From germline, CDR1 is SNHLY and CDR2 FYNNEI. The CDR3 DNA reads TGTGCCAGCAGTGAAGTAGGGACCACTAACTATGGCTACACCTTC. Translated, it gives CASSEVGTTNYGYTF. Full variable domain (missing parts from reference TRBV2 and TRBJ1-2): EPEVTQTPSHQVTQMGQEVILRCVPISNHLYFYWYRQILGQKVEFLVSFYNNEISEKSEIFDDQFSVERPDGSNFTLKIRSTKLEDSAMYFCASSEVGTTNYGYTFGSGTRLTVV.

This clonotype has a handful of counts. The chain uses TRBV29-1 and TRBJ1-2; 10 bases fit TRBD1. The junction had 6 bases not matched to a gene; V was cut back by 5 bases and J by 0 bases. The CDR3 covers 15 residues. From germline, CDR1 is SQVTM and CDR2 ANQGSEA. CDR3 nucleotides: TGCAGCGTTACACTTGGACAGGGGGCTAACTATGGCTACACCTTC. It codes for CSVTLGQGANYGYTF.

The chain links TRBV4-1 to TRBJ2-7, with unresolved D. Germline V gene sequence: CDR1 MGHRA, CDR2 YSYEKL. V was pared by 4 bases and J by 3 bases, with 16 bases between. The CDR3 has 15 residues. CDR3: CASSRENGRFYEQYF. The CDR3 DNA reads as TGCGCCAGCAGCCGCGAAAATGGGCGATTCTACGAGCAGTACTTC.

The chain uses TRBV6-2 or TRBV6-3 and TRBJ2-2, with 7 bases that match TRBD2. CDR1 and CDR2 (germline): MNHEY, SVGEGT. This CDR3 has 14 residues. The V gene end was trimmed by 5 bases and the J gene end by 6 bases; junction bases not matched to a gene: 6. The CDR3 protein is CASSIPLAAGELFF. The CDR3 nucleotides read TGTGCCAGCAGTATCCCCCTAGCGGCCGGGGAGCTGTTTTTT.

In its sample, this clonotype was seen a few times. The chain links TRBV4-3 to TRBJ2-5; possible D gene TRBD1, 5 bases. V gave up 2 bases and J gave up 2 bases, with 9 bases separating them. The CDR3 is 14 amino acids. Germline V gives CDR1 LGHNA, CDR2 YSLEER. CDR3 sequence (DNA): TGCGCCAGCAGCCAATCGGCAGGGCAAGAGACCCAGTACTTC. Its protein product is CASSQSAGQETQYF.

The chain is built from TRBV5-6 and TRBJ2-1; tentatively, D is TRBD2 (5 bases). The germline CDR1 and CDR2 sequences are SGHDT and YYEEEE. CDR3 length: 16 residues. Trimming took 4 bases from V and 2 from J, leaving 16 bases between them. The CDR3 DNA follows: TGTGCCAGCAGCGGACCGCGCCAACTAGCCTACAATGAGCAGTTCTTC. Translating gives CASSGPRQLAYNEQFF.

The chain joins TRBV29-1 to TRBJ2-1, with TRBD2 matching 9 bases. The V gene end was trimmed by 1 base and the J gene end by 4 bases; junction bases not matched to a gene: 11. Germline V gene lookup returns CDR1 SQVTM and CDR2 ANQGSEA. CDR3 size: 17 residues. The CDR3 region is CSVEGARREGGYNEQFF. The CDR3 DNA reads as TGCAGCGTTGAAGGGGCCCGGCGGGAGGGTGGGTACAATGAGCAGTTCTTC.

Ten or more counts support this clonotype. The chain is built from TRBV29-1 and TRBJ2-3; TRBD2 agrees at 11 bases. Germline lookup yields CDR1 SQVTM and CDR2 ANQGSEA. J was trimmed by 2 bases and V by 8 bases; bases with no gene match: 6. This CDR3 is built from 14 residues. The CDR3 loop reads CSLSSGGITDTQYF. CDR3 nucleotides: TGCAGCCTGTCTAGCGGGGGGATCACAGATACGCAGTATTTT.

Comments on this clonotype: A much larger clone differs from this one at a single base, so this may be a read error. The chain combines TRBV5-5 with TRBJ2-3; TRBD1 or TRBD2 may be the D gene (5 bases each). There are 16 residues in the CDR3. CDR1 and CDR2 from the germline V gene are SGHKS and YYEKEE (reference sequence). Written as DNA, the CDR3 is TGTGCCGGCAGCTTGAGAAGTGGGACCGGAAGTGATACGCAGTATTTT. This sequence encodes CAGSLRSGTGSDTQYF.

The chain links TRBV27 to TRBJ1-4; no definite D call. This CDR3 is built from 14 residues. V lost 4 bases, J lost 4 bases, and 10 bases lay in between. Germline V gives CDR1 MNHEY, CDR2 SMNVEV (reference sequence). The CDR3 loop is CASSSVRLNEKLFF. The CDR3 bases are TGTGCCAGCAGTTCCGTCAGACTTAATGAAAAACTGTTTTTT.

The chain employs TRBV27 and TRBJ2-1, with a possible D match to TRBD1 (5 bases). Trimming shortened V by 5 bases and J by 7 bases, and 15 bases separated the two germline ends. Per the germline V gene, CDR1 is MNHEY and CDR2 is SMNVEV (reference sequence). This CDR3 region has 14 residues. This CDR3 reads CASSDSPGLNEQFF. The DNA for the CDR3 is TGTGCCAGCAGTGACTCGCCAGGGTTGAATGAGCAGTTCTTC.

J is TRBJ2-2 and V is TRBV2, with TRBD1 as a possible D gene (6 bases). Looked up from germline, CDR1 is SNHLY and CDR2 is FYNNEI. The CDR3 covers 14 residues. V lost 8 bases, J lost 7 bases, and 17 bases lay in between. In nucleotides, the CDR3 is TGTGCCAGCTTAGGACAGTTGGCTGGCGGGGAGCTGTTTTTT. Residues: CASLGQLAGGELFF.

This clonotype was picked up a small number of times. This chain links TRBV2 with TRBJ2-7; D is undetermined. Germline CDR1 reads SNHLY; CDR2 reads FYNNEI. V lost 3 bases, J lost 0 bases, and 12 bases lay in between. The CDR3 contains 15 residues. This chain's CDR3 is CASSDTSASSYEQYF. The DNA of the CDR3 is TGTGCCAGCAGTGATACGAGCGCCAGCTCCTACGAGCAGTACTTC.

This clonotype was detected only a few times. This chain connects TRBV7-2 to TRBJ1-4, with a possible D match to TRBD1 (5 bases). Trimming cost V 2 bases and J 7 bases, with 14 bases left between them. The CDR3 covers 15 residues. From germline, CDR1 is SGHTA and CDR2 FQGNSA. CDR3 DNA: TGTGCCAGCAGCTTAACGGCTCAGGGCTTTGAAAAACTGTTTTTT. Amino acid sequence: CASSLTAQGFEKLFF. The full variable domain, completed using reference TRBV7-2 and TRBJ1-4, is GAGVSQSPSNKVTEKGKDVELRCDPISGHTALYWYRQSLGQGLEFLIYFQGNSAPDKSGLPSDRFSAERTGGSVSTLTIQRTQQEDSAVYLCASSLTAQGFEKLFFGSGTQLSVL.

The rearrangement joins TRBV21-1 to TRBJ2-7; the table's D call of TRBD1 was not tested on the DNA. TRBV21-1 is designated a pseudogene. The CDR3 runs 16 residues. CDR3 coding DNA: TGTGCCAGCAGTCCCCGACGGGGGGAACTCTCCTACGAGCAGTACTTC. Protein sequence: CASSPRRGELSYEQYF.

The chain joins TRBV3-1 to TRBJ2-7; D might be TRBD2 (6 bases). V lost 0 bases and J lost 4, with 19 bases in between. The CDR3 spans 17 residues. Germline CDR1 LGHDT, CDR2 YNNKEL (reference sequence). CDR3 in amino acids: CASSQDDSASVGYEQYF. The CDR3, as DNA: TGTGCCAGCAGCCAAGATGATTCTGCTAGCGTTGGGTACGAGCAGTACTTC.